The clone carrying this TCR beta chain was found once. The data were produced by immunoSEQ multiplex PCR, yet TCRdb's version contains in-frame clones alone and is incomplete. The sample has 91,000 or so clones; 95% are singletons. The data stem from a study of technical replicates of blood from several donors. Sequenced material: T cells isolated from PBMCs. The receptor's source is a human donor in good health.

The CDR3 protein is CASSHLLGLAGLSEQYF. CDR3 sequence (DNA): TGTGCCAGCAGCCACTTACTAGGACTAGCGGGATTATCCGAGCAGTACTTC. The J gene is TRBJ2-7, the V gene TRBV14, with TRBD2 matching 12 bases. The CDR3 contains 17 residues. V shed 3 bases and J 6 bases; nucleotides not matched to a gene: 12. CDR1 is SGHDN, CDR2 FVKESK, per germline.